This T cell receptor (beta chain) was captured in a study of Ad26.COV2.S vaccination and SARS-CoV-2 variants. TCRdb's table, derived via immunoSEQ multiplex PCR, lists solely in-frame clones and lacks some. The data show 440,000 or so clones, with about nine tenths seen just once and 1.5% to 2% held by the top ten. The treatment: 15 to 20 received Ad26.COV2.S at low or high dose, single or two shots; roughly five received placebo; per-sample allocation not given. The study sampled participants on day 63 after the first vaccine or placebo injection. This receptor was taken from a person between 18 and 65 years old who received the Ad26.COV2.S COVID-19 vaccine or a placebo. Sequenced here: peripheral blood, sampled in a trial of Ad26.COV2.S vaccine versus placebo.

This CDR3 reads CASSERYYNEQFF. The CDR3 region has the DNA TGTGCCAGCAGTGAACGGTACTACAATGAGCAGTTCTTC. The chain links TRBV2 to TRBJ2-1; no clear D gene. The CDR3 contains 13 residues. V was trimmed by 2 bases and J by 3 bases, leaving 5 bases between them. The germline V gene has CDR1 SNHLY and CDR2 FYNNEI.